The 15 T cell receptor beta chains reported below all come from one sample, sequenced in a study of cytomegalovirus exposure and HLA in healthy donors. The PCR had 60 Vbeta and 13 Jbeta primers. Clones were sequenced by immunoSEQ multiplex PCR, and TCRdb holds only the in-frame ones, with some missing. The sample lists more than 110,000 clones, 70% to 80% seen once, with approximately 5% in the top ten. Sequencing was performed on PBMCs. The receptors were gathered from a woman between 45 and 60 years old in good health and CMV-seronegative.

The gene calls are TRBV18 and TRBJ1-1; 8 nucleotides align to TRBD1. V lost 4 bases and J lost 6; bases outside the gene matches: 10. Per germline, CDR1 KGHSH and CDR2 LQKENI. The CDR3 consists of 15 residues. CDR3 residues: CASSHGQGGSAEAFF. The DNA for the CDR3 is TGTGCCAGCTCACATGGACAGGGTGGGTCCGCTGAAGCTTTCTTT.

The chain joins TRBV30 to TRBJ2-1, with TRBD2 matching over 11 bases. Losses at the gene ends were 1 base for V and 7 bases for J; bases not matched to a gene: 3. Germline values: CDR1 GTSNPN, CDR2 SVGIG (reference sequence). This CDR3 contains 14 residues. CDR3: CAWSGGTSGNEQFF. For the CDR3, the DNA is TGTGCCTGGAGTGGGGGGACTAGCGGTAATGAGCAGTTCTTC. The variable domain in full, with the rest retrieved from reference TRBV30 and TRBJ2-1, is SQTIHQWPATLVQPVGSPLSLECTVEGTSNPNLYWYRQAAGRGLQLLFYSVGIGQISSEVPQNLSASRPQDRQFILSSKKLLLSDSGFYLCAWSGGTSGNEQFFGPGTRLTVL.

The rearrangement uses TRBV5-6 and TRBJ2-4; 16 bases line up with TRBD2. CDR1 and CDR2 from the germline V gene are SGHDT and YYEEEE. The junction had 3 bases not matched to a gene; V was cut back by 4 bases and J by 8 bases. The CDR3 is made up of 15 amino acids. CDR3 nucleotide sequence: TGTGCCAGCAGCGCGGGACTAGCGGGGGGGGACATTCAGTACTTC. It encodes CASSAGLAGGDIQYF.

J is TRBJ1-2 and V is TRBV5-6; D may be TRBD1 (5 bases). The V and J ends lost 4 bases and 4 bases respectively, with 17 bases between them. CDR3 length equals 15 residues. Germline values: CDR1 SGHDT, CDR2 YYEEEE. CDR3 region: CASSPTTGGTYGYTF. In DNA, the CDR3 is TGTGCCAGCAGCCCGACCACGGGGGGGACCTATGGCTACACCTTC.

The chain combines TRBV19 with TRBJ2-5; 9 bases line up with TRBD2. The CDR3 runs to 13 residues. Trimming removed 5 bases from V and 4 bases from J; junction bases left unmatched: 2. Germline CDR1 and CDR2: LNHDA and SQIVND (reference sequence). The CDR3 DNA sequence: TGTGCCAGTAGTGTTAGCGGGGGAGAGACCCAGTACTTC. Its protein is CASSVSGGETQYF.

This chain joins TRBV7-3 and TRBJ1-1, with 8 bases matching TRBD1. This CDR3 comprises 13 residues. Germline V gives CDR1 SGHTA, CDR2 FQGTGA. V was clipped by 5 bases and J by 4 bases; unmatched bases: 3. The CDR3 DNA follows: TGTGCCAGCAGCACAGGGGGGAGCACTGAAGCTTTCTTT. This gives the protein CASSTGGSTEAFF.

The CDR3 DNA follows: TGTGCCAGCAGCTCCGCGGGTTGGGAGCAGTACTTC. Translating gives CASSSAGWEQYF. The rearrangement links TRBV7-9 to TRBJ2-7; the D gene is possibly TRBD2 (5 bases). The CDR3 consists of 12 residues. The germline CDR1 and CDR2 sequences are SEHNR and FQNEAQ (reference sequence). V shed 4 bases and J shed 7 bases, with 11 bases lying between them.

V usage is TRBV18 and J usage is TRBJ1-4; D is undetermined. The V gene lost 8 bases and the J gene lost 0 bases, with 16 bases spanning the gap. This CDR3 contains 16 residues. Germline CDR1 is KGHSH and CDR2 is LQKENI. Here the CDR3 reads CASPEGKAPTNEKLFF. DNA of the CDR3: TGTGCCAGCCCGGAGGGAAAGGCCCCAACTAATGAAAAACTGTTTTTT.

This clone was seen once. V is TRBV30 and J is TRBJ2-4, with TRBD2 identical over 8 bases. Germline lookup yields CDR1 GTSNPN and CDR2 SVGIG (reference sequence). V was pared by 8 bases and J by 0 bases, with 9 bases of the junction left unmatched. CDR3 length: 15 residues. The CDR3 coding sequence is TGTGCCGGGTCAACTAGCGGCCTAGCCAAAAACATTCAGTACTTC. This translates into CAGSTSGLAKNIQYF.

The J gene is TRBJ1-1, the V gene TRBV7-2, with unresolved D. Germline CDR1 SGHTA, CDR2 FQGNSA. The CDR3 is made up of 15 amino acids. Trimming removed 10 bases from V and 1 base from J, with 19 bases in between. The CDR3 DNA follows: TGTGCCACCCACGGCGGGTCCCGAAGGAACACTGAAGCTTTCTTT. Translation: CATHGGSRRNTEAFF.

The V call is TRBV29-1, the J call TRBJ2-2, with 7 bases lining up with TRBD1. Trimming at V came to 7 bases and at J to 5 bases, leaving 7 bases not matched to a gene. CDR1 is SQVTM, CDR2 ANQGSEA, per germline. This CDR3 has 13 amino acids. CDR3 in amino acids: CSGTGTVTGELFF. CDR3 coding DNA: TGCAGCGGAACCGGGACAGTTACCGGGGAGCTGTTTTTT.

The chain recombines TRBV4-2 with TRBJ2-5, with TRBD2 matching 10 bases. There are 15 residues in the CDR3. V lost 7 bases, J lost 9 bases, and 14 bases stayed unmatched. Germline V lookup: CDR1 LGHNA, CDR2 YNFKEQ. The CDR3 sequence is CASTGLAGDPSAQYF. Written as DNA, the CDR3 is TGTGCCAGCACAGGGCTAGCGGGGGACCCGTCGGCCCAGTACTTC.

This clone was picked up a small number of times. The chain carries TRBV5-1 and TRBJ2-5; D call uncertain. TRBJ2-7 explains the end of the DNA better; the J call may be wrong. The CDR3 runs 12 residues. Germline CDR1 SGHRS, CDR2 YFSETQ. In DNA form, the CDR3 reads TGCGCCAGCAGCAACGTACAGACCGAGCAGTACTTC. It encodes CASSNVQTEQYF.

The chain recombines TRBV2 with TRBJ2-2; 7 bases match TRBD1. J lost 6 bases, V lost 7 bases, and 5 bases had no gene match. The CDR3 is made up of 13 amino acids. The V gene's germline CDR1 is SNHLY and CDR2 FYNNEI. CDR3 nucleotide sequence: TGTGCCAGCAAGACAGGGTCGGCCGGGGAGCTGTTTTTT. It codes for CASKTGSAGELFF.

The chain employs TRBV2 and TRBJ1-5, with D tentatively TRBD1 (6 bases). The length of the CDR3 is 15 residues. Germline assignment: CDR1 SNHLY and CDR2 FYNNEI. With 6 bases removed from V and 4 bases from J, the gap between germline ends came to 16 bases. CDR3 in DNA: TGTGCCAGCAGCCTGGGGCAGGGGTATAATCAGCCCCAGCATTTT. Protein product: CASSLGQGYNQPQHF.